This entry concerns a single TCR beta chain. Its antigen is undetermined. Every subset's genomic DNA went evenly onto several immunoSEQ plates. Assay used: immunoSEQ multiplex PCR; TCRdb lists only in-frame clones, some missing. This sample carries approximately 1,000,000 clones, roughly 74% of them seen once, and the ten largest clones take 0.5% to 0.6%. This entry belongs to a study of shared clonotypes between healthy human individuals. Findings and limits, study-wide: Four donors had 4% to 5% of their naive CD4 clonotypes in common. Tissue TCR repertoires likely differ from these blood-only repertoires. Memory subsets generally showed smaller estimated richness than naive subsets did.

V gave up 2 bases and J gave up 8 bases; unmatched junction bases: 15. The CDR3 totals 18 residues. The germline CDR1 and CDR2 sequences are SGHAT and FQNNGV. The sequenced sample consisted of memory CD4+ T cells from PBMCs. Specified subset: CD45RA-negative fraction. The TCR was taken from a man aged 18 to 29 in good health. Some clones in this sample may be carry-over from other donors' samples. The rearrangement uses TRBV11-2 and TRBJ2-3; the match to TRBD1 covers 11 bases. CDR3 loop: CASSLIGPGTGGLGTQYF. Written as DNA, the CDR3 is TGTGCCAGCAGCTTAATTGGGCCCGGGACAGGGGGTCTCGGTACGCAGTATTTT.